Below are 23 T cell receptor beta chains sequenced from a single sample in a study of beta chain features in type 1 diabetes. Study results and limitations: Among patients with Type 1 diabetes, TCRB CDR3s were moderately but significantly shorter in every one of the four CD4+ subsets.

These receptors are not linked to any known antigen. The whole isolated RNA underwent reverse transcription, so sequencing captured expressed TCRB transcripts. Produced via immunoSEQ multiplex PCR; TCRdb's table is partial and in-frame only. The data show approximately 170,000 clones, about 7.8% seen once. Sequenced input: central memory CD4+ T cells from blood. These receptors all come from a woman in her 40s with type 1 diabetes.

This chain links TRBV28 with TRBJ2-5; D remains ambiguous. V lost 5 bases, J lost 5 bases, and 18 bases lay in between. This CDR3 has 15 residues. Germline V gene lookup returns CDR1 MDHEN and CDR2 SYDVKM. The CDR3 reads CASSPPPSGRETQYF. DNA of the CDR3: TGTGCCAGCAGTCCCCCCCCCTCAGGAAGGGAGACCCAGTACTTC.

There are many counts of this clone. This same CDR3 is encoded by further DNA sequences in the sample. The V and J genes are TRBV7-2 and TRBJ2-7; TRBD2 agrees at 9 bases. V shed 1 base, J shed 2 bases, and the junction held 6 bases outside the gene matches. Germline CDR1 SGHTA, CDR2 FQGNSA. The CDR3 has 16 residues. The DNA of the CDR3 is TGTGCCAGCAGCTTAGTGGCGGGACTAGCTGCCTACGAGCAGTACTTC. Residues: CASSLVAGLAAYEQYF.

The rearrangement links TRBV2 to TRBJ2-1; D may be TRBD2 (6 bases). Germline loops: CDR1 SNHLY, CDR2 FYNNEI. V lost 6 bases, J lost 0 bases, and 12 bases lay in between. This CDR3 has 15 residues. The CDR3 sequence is CASSRDSSSYNEQFF. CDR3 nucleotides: TGTGCCAGCAGCAGGGACTCCAGCTCCTACAATGAGCAGTTCTTC.

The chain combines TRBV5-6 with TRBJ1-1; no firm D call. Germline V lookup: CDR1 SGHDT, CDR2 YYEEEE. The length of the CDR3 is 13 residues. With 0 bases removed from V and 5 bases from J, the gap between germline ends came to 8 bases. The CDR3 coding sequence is TGTGCCAGCAGCTTGGATGCACAGACTGAAGCTTTCTTT. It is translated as CASSLDAQTEAFF.

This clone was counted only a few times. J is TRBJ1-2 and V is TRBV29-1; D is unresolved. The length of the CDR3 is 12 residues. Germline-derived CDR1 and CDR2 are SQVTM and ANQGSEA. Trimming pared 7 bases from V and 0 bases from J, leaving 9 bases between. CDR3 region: CSAQTANYGYTF. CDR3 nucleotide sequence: TGCAGCGCTCAAACAGCTAACTATGGCTACACCTTC.

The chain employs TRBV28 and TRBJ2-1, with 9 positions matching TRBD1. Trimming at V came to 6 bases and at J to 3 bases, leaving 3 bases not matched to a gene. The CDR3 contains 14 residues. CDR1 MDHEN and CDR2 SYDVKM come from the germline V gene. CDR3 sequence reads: CASRGDRDYNEQFF. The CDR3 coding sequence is TGTGCCAGCAGGGGGGACAGGGACTACAATGAGCAGTTCTTC.

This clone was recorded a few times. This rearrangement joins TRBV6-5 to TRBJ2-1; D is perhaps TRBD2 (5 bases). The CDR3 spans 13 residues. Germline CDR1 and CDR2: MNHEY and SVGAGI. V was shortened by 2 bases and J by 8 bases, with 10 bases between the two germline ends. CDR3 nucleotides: TGTGCCAGCAGTTACCGGCCCGGGGATGAGCAGTTCTTC. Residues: CASSYRPGDEQFF.

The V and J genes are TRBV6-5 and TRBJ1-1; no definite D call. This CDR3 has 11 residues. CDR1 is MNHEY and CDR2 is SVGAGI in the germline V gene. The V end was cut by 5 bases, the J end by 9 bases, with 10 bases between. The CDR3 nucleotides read TGTGCCAGCAGTATGGAGAGCAAAGCTTTCTTT. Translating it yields CASSMESKAFF.

CDR3 sequence (DNA): TGTGCCAGCAGCCAACCGACCGGACAGGGGGAAAAACTGTTTTTT. Protein sequence: CASSQPTGQGEKLFF. This rearrangement joins TRBV4-2 to TRBJ1-4; 9 bases line up with TRBD1. CDR3 length equals 15 residues. Trimming cost V 2 bases and J 8 bases; bases outside gene matches: 6. Germline CDR1 and CDR2: LGHNA and YNFKEQ.

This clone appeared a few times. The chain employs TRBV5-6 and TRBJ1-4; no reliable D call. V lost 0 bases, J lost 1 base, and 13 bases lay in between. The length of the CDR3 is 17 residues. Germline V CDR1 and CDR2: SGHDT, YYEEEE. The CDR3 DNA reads TGTGCCAGCAGCTTGGAGGAGGGAACGGGAACTAATGAAAAACTGTTTTTT. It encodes CASSLEEGTGTNEKLFF.

The CDR3 region has the DNA TGTGCCAGCAGAGCGCGGAGACCATCCTACGAGCAGTACTTC. It yields the protein CASRARRPSYEQYF. The rearrangement uses TRBV21-1 and TRBJ2-7; the table's D call TRBD2 went unverified against the DNA. TRBV21-1 is a pseudogene segment. CDR3 size: 14 residues.

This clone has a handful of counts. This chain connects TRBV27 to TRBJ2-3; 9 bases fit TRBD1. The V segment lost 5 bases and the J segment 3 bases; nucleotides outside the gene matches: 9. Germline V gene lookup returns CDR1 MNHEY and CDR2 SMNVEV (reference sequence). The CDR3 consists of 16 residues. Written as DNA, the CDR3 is TGTGCCAGCAGTCCCTTGGCCGGGACAGGGACAGATACGCAGTATTTT. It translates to CASSPLAGTGTDTQYF.

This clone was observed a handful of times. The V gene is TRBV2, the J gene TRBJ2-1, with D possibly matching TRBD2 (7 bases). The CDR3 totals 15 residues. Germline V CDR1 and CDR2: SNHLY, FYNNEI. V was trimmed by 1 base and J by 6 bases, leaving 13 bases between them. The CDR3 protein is CASSEERGGPNEQFF. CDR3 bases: TGTGCCAGCAGTGAAGAGAGGGGGGGACCCAATGAGCAGTTCTTC.

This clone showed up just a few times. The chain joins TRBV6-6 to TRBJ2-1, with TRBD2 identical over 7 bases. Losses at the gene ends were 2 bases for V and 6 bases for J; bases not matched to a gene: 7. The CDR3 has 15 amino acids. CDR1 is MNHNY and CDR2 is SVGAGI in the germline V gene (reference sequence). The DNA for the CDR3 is TGTGCCAGCAGTTACGTGCAGGGAGGGTTCAATGAGCAGTTCTTC. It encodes CASSYVQGGFNEQFF.

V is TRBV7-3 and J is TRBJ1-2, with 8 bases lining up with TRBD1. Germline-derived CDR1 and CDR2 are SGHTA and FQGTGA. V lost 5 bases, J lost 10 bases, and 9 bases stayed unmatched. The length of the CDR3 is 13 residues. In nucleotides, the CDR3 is TGTGCCAGCAGCCTAGGACAGGGAAGGGACTACACCTTC. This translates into CASSLGQGRDYTF. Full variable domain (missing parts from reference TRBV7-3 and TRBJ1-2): GAGVSQTPSNKVTEKGKYVELRCDPISGHTALYWYRQSLGQGPEFLIYFQGTGAADDSGLPNDRFFAVRPEGSVSTLKIQRTERGDSAVYLCASSLGQGRDYTFGSGTRLTVV.

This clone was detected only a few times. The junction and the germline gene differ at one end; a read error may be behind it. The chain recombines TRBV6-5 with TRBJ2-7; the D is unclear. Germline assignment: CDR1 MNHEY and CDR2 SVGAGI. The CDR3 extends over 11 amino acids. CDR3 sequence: CASSNSLEQYF. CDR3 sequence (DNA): TGTGCCAGCAGTAACTCACTGGAGCAGTACTTC.

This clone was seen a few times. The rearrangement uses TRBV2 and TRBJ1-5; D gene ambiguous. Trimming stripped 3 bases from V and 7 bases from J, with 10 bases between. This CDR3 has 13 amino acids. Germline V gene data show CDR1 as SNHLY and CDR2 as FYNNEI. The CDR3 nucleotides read TGTGCCAGCAGTGACGAGGGTCGACAGCCCCAGCATTTT. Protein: CASSDEGRQPQHF. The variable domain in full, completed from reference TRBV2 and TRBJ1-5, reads EPEVTQTPSHQVTQMGQEVILRCVPISNHLYFYWYRQILGQKVEFLVSFYNNEISEKSEIFDDQFSVERPDGSNFTLKIRSTKLEDSAMYFCASSDEGRQPQHFGDGTRLSIL.

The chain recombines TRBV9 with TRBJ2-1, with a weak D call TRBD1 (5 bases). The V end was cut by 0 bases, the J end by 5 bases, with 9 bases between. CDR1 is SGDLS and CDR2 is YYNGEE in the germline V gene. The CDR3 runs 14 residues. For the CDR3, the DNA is TGTGCCAGCAGCGTAGCGGACATGAACAATGAGCAGTTCTTC. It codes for CASSVADMNNEQFF.

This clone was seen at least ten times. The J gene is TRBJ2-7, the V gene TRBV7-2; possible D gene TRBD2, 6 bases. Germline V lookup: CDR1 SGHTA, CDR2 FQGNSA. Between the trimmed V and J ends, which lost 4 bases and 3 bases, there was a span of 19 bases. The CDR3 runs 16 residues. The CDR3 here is CASSSRARDGSYEQYF. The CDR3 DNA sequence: TGTGCCAGCAGCTCTCGTGCCCGAGACGGGAGCTACGAGCAGTACTTC. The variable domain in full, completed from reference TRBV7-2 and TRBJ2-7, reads GAGVSQSPSNKVTEKGKDVELRCDPISGHTALYWYRQSLGQGLEFLIYFQGNSAPDKSGLPSDRFSAERTGGSVSTLTIQRTQQEDSAVYLCASSSRARDGSYEQYFGPGTRLTVT.

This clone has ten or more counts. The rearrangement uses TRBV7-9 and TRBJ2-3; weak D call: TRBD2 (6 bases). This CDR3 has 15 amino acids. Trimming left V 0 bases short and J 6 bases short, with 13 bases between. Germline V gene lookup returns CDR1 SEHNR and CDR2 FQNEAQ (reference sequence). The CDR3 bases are TGTGCCAGCAGCTTAGCGCATTCGGGAGTGGATACGCAGTATTTT. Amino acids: CASSLAHSGVDTQYF.

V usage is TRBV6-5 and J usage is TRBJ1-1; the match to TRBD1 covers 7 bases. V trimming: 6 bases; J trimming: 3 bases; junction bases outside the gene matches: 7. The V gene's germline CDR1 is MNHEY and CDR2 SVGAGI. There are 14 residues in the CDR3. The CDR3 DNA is TGTGCCAGCAGCCATGTACAGGGGTACACTGAAGCTTTCTTT. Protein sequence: CASSHVQGYTEAFF.

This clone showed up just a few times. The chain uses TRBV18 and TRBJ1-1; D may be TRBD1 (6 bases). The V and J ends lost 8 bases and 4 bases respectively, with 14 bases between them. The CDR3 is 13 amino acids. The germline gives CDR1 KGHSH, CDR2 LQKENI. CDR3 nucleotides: TGTGCCAGCACCACAGGGATCGTCACTGAAGCTTTCTTT. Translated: CASTTGIVTEAFF.

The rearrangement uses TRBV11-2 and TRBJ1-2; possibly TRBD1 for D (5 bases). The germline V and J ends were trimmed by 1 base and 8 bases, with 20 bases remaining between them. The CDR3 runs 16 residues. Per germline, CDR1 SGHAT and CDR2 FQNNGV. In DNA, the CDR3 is TGTGCCAGCAGCTTAGCGGCAGGGCTCGGAAGAGGAGGCTACACCTTC. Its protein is CASSLAAGLGRGGYTF.